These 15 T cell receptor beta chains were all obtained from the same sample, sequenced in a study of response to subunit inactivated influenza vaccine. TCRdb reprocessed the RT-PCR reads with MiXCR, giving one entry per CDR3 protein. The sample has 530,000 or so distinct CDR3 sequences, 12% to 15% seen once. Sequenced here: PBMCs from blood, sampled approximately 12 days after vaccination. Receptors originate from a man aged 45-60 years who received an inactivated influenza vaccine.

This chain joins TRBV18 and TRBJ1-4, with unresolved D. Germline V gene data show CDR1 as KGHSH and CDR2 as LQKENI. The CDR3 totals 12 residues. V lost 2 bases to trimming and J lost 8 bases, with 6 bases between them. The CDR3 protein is CASSPDREKLFF. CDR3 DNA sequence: TGTGCCAGCTCACCAGATCGAGAAAAACTGTTTTTT.

CDR3 residues: CASRNNGQGNTGELFF. The CDR3 DNA sequence: TGTGCCAGCAGAAACAATGGGCAGGGGAACACCGGGGAGCTGTTTTTT. This chain joins TRBV7-2 and TRBJ2-2; TRBD1 might be the D (5 bases). Deletions cut 6 bases from V and 1 base from J, with 15 bases between. CDR1 SGHTA and CDR2 FQGNSA come from the germline V gene. The CDR3 spans 16 residues.

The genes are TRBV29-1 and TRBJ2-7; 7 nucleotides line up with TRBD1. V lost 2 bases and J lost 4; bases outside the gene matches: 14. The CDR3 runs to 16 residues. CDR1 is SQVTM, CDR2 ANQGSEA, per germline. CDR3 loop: CSVEMSAQGVEYEQYF. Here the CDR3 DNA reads TGCAGCGTTGAAATGTCCGCTCAGGGGGTTGAATACGAGCAGTACTTC.

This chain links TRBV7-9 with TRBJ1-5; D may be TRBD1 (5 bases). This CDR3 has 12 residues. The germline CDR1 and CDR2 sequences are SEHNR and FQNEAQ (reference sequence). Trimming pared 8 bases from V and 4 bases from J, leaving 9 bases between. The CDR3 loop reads CASGDRNQPQHF. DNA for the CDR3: TGTGCCAGCGGTGACAGAAATCAGCCCCAGCATTTT.

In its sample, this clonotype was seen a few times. In DNA form, the CDR3 reads TGCAGTGCGCCGACTAGAGTCACCGGGGAGCTGTTTTTT. Amino acids: CSAPTRVTGELFF. The J gene is TRBJ2-2, the V gene TRBV20-1; tentative D call: TRBD2 (6 bases). The CDR3 totals 13 residues. The germline gives CDR1 DFQATT, CDR2 SNEGSKA (reference sequence). V was pared by 6 bases and J by 4 bases, with 12 bases between.

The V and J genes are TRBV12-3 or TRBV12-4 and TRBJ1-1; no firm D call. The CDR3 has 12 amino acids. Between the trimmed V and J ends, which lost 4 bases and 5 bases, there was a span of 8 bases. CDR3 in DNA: TGTGCCAGCAGTTGGCGCCCGACTGAAGCTTTCTTT. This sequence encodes CASSWRPTEAFF.

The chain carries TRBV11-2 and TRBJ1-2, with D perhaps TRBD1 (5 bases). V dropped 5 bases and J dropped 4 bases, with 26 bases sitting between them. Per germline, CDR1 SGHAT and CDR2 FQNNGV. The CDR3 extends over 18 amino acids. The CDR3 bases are TGTGCCAGCAGCGACCCACGCGGGGGGTGGGAGAAGGCCTATGGCTACACCTTC. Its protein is CASSDPRGGWEKAYGYTF.

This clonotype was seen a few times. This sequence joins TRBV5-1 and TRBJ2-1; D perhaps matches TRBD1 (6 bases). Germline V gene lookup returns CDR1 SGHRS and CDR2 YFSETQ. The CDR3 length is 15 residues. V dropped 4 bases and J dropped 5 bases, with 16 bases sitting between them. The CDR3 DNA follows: TGCGCCAGCAGCCCGCCCGGGACAAAAAACAATGAGCAGTTCTTC. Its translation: CASSPPGTKNNEQFF.

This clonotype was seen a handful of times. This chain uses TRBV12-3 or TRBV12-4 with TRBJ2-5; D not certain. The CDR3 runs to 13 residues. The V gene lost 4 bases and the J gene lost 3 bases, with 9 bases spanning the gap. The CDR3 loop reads CASSSWGKETQYF. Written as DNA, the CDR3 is TGTGCCAGCAGTTCTTGGGGAAAAGAGACCCAGTACTTC.

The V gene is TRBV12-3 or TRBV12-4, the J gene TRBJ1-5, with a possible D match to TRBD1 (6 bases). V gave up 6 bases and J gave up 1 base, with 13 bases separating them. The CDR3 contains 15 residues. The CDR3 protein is CASSPNGGSNQPQHF. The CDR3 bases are TGTGCCAGCAGCCCTAATGGGGGCAGCAATCAGCCCCAGCATTTT.

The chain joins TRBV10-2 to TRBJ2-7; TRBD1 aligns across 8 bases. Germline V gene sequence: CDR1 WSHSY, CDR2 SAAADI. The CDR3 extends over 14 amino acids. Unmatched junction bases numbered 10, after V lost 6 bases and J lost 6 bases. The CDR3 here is CASSRGQGALEQYF. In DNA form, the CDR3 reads TGCGCCAGCAGCAGGGGCCAGGGGGCTCTCGAGCAGTACTTC.

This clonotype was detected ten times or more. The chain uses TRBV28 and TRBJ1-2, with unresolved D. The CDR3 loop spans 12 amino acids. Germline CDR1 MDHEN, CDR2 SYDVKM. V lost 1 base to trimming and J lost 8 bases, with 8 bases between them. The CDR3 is CASSLLPQGYTF. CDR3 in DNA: TGTGCCAGCAGTTTATTGCCCCAAGGCTACACCTTC.

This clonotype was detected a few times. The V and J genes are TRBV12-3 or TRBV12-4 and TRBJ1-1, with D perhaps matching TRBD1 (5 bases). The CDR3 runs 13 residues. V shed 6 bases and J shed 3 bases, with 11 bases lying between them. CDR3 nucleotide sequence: TGTGCCAGCAGCACCGGGGCCTACACTGAAGCTTTCTTT. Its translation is CASSTGAYTEAFF.

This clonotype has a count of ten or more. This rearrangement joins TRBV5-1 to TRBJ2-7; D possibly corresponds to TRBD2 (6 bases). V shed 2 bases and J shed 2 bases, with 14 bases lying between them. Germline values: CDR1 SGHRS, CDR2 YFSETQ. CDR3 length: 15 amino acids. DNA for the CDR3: TGCGCCAGCAGCTTAACCGGGAGACCCCCCTACGAGCAGTACTTC. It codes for CASSLTGRPPYEQYF.

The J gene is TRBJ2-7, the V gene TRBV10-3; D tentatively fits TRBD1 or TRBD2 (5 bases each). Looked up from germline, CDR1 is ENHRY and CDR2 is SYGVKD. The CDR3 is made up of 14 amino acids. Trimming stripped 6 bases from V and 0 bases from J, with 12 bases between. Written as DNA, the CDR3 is TGTGCCATCAGGGAAGGGACCAGCTCCTACGAGCAGTACTTC. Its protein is CAIREGTSSYEQYF.